The present T cell receptor (beta chain) was sequenced within a study of blood T cell repertoires in COVID-19. The germline V gene has CDR1 SGHNT and CDR2 YYREEE (reference sequence). This CDR3 comprises 15 residues. Unmatched junction bases numbered 3, after V lost 1 base and J lost 2 bases. The method was immunoSEQ multiplex PCR; TCRdb's version includes in-frame clones alone and lacks a portion of them. Among nearly 250,000 clones listed, roughly 83% were seen once. Sequenced: PBMCs or T cells enriched from blood (not recorded which). This clonotype originated in a woman in her forties or fifties who had recovered from COVID-19. The V and J genes are TRBV5-4 and TRBJ1-2, with 9 positions matching TRBD1. The CDR3 loop reads CASSLRDRANYGYTF. The CDR3 bases are TGTGCCAGCAGCTTGAGGGACAGGGCCAACTATGGCTACACCTTC.